This T cell receptor beta chain was found in a study of blood T cells in healthy people across ages. The authors ran a second PCR of about 7 to 12 cycles using a sample-barcoded 5' primer and a J-beta primer mix. Each CDR3 protein is one row after TCRdb ran MiXCR on the 5' RACE reads. The sample records around 1,900,000 distinct CDR3 sequences, approximately 39% being singletons. In regard to this clonotype: Antigen specificity is unknown.

Trimming removed 6 bases at V and 1 base at J, with 14 bases between. The CDR3 runs to 15 residues. CDR1 and CDR2 from the germline V gene are KGHDR and SFDVKD. Findings and caveats of the study: PBMCs were not sorted, which prevented a conclusive comparison of naive versus antigen-experienced cells. Compared with aged donors, long-lived donors showed fewer expanded clones, suggesting selection. One million T cells yielded diversity estimates that were considered underestimates.

The source of this sequence is a human donor in good health. The rearrangement uses TRBV24-1 and TRBJ2-5; D may be TRBD1 or TRBD2 (5 bases each). The sample consisted of blood. The CDR3 nucleotides read TGTGCCACCAGTCACGGGGCCGGGGCCCAAGAGACCCAGTACTTC. It codes for CATSHGAGAQETQYF.